The entry that follows covers one T cell receptor beta chain sequence. The antigen remains unidentified. The CDR3 covers 14 residues. V lost 6 bases and J lost 2, with 13 bases in between. These data originate in a study of response to subunit inactivated influenza vaccine. Notes on the study in general: Authors proposed each seasonal influenza vaccination draws in few new T cells.

TCRdb independently ran MiXCR on the RT-PCR reads; one entry per CDR3 protein. This sample yields about 520,000 distinct CDR3 sequences, of which more than 7% are seen a single time; about an eighth belongs to the top ten. This sequence originates from a man between 50 and 70 years old who received an inactivated influenza vaccine. The J gene is TRBJ1-1, the V gene TRBV12-3 or TRBV12-4; D not certain. The specimen was PBMCs from blood, collected approximately 25 months after vaccination. CDR3: CASSFTRTNTEAFF. The CDR3 DNA reads TGTGCCAGCAGCTTTACAAGGACTAACACTGAAGCTTTCTTT.